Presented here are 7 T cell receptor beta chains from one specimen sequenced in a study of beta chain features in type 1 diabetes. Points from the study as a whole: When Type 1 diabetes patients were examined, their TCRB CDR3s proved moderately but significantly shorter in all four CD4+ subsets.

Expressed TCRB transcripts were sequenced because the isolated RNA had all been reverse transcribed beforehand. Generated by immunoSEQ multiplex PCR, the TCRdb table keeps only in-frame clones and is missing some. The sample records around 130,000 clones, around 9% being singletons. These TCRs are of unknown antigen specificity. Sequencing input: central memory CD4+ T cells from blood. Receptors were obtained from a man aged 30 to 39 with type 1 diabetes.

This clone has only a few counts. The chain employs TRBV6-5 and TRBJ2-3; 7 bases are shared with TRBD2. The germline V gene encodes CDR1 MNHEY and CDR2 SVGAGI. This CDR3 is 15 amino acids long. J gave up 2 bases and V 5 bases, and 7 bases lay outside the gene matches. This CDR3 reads CASSPRGGDTDTQYF. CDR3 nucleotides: TGTGCCAGCAGTCCCCGTGGGGGGGACACAGATACGCAGTATTTT.

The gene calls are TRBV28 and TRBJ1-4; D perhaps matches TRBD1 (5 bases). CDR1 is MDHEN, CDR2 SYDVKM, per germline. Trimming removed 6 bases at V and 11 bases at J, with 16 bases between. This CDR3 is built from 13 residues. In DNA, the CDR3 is TGTGCCAGCAGCTCCCAAGACCGGGGGAAACTGTTTTTT. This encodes CASSSQDRGKLFF.

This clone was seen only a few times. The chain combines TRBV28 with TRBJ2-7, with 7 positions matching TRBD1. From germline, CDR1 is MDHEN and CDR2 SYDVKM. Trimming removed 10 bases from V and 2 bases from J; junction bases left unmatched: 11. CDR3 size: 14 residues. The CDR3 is CATKTGTVTYEQYF. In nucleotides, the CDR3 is TGTGCCACCAAGACCGGGACAGTGACCTACGAGCAGTACTTC.

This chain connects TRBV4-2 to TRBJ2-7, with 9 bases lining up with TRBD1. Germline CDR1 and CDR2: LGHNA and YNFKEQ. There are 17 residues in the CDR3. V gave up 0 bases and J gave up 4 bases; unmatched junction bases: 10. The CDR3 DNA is TGTGCCAGCAGCCAAGATAAGACCGGGACAGGGTTGTACGAGCAGTACTTC. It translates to CASSQDKTGTGLYEQYF.

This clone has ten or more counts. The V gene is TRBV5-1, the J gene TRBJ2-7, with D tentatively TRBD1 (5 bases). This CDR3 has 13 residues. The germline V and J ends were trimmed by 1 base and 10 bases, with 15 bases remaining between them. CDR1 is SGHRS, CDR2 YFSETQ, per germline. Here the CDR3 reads CASSLNQGNLQYF. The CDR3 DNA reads TGCGCCAGCAGCTTGAATCAGGGTAACCTCCAGTACTTC.

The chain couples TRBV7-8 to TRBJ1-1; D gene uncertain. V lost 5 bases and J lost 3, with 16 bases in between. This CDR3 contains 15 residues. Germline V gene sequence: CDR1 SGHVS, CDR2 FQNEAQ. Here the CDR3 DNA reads TGTGCCAGCAGCCGAGCCCTCGGACTGTACACTGAAGCTTTCTTT. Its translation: CASSRALGLYTEAFF.

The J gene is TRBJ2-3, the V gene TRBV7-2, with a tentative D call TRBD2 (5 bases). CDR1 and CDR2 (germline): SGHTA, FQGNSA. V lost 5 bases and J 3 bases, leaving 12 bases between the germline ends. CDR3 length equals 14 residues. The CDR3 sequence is CASSPEAATDTQYF. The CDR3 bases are TGTGCCAGCAGCCCGGAGGCAGCTACAGATACGCAGTATTTT.